The sequence of this T cell receptor beta chain was determined in a study of regulatory T cells in long-lasting Graves disease. This clonotype was counted a few times. The TCR beta library used iRepertoire HTBI primers with Arm-PCR amplification of CDR3. In TCRdb, the multiplex PCR reads were re-called with MiXCR into one record per CDR3 protein. The sample holds 550,000 or so distinct CDR3 sequences; 12% are singletons and the top ten take 8% to 10%. Germline-derived CDR1 and CDR2 are MNHEY and SVGAGI. The CDR3 is made up of 20 amino acids. The ends were cut back, 1 base at V and 6 bases at J, with 28 bases in the middle. Time point denoted: newly diagnosed GD, antithyroid drugs for less than 3 months. TCR sequences were obtained from RNA taken from PBMCs. These same records also appear under a second study, on T cells in Graves' hyperthyroidism and ophthalmopathy. That report adds: Each diagnosis drew on symptoms, thyroxine, TRAb, thyroid ultrasound and orbital computed tomography findings.

The sequence was obtained from a woman aged 25 to 39 with Graves disease. The specimen comprised peripheral blood mononuclear cells (PBMCs), sampled at new diagnosis, from a patient treated with antithyroid drugs. The gene calls are TRBV6-5 and TRBJ1-5, with D possibly matching TRBD1 (5 bases). The CDR3 loop reads CASSYWVVLGRQGKGQPQHF. The CDR3 region has the DNA TGTGCCAGCAGTTACTGGGTGGTATTGGGGCGGCAGGGAAAGGGTCAGCCCCAGCATTTT.